This TCR beta chain is drawn from a study of vaccination effects on CD4 cells after COVID-19. Study information: Every well housed two million PBMC, which grew in culture alongside 10 IU/ml IL-2 and about 10 ug/ml peptides.

Having been cultured for 9 to 11 days, the cells underwent CD4+ T cell isolation. The cohort was immunized with two doses of either the BNT162b2 or mRNA-1273 vaccine. The study found no prior SARS-CoV-2 infection in the vaccine recipients, who tested negative for nucleocapsid antibodies. The germline CDR1 and CDR2 sequences are SQVTM and ANQGSEA. This CDR3 comprises 13 residues. The J segment lost 5 bases and the V segment lost 3 bases, leaving 6 bases of the junction unmatched. The sample holds a few counts of this clone. Its antigen remains unidentified. Generated by immunoSEQ multiplex PCR, the TCRdb table keeps only in-frame clones and is missing some. The sample records tens of thousands of clones, around 74% being singletons.

This chain connects TRBV29-1 to TRBJ2-7; 8 positions agree with TRBD1. This specimen was CD4+ T cells from PBMCs cultured without peptide, taken after COVID-19 vaccination. This TCR came from a human donor who received a COVID-19 vaccine. This CDR3 is CSVDRATGDEQYV. CDR3 coding DNA: TGCAGCGTTGATCGGGCGACAGGGGACGAGCAGTACGTC.